This TCR beta chain was sequenced during a study of blood T cell repertoires in COVID-19. Study at large: COVID-19 samples collected from the United States, Italy and Spain covered acute and convalescent phases. T cells, B-cell-depleted T cells, or PBMCs provided the cDNA or gDNA that served as material.

Sequencing used immunoSEQ multiplex PCR; TCRdb keeps in-frame clones, though not all of them. Here the sample spans a few hundred thousand clones, about 86% being singletons. The sample was peripheral blood. This clonotype was sampled from a woman in her sixties with COVID-19, enrolled during active disease.

CDR3 DNA sequence: TGTGCCAGCGGGGGACAGTACACCGGGGAGCTGTTTTTT. This codes for CASGGQYTGELFF. The chain carries TRBV2 and TRBJ2-2; 7 positions match TRBD1. Trimming removed 8 bases from V and 3 bases from J; junction bases left unmatched: 3. CDR1 and CDR2 (germline): SNHLY, FYNNEI. The CDR3 consists of 13 residues.